This T cell receptor (beta chain) was captured in a study of T cell changes during pregnancy in multiple sclerosis. Libraries were prepared by immunoSEQ multiplex PCR; TCRdb keeps only in-frame clonotypes and omits some of them. The repertoire holds 55,000 to 75,000 clones, with around nine tenths as singletons. Germline assignment: CDR1 MNHNY and CDR2 SVGAGI (reference sequence). This CDR3 spans 13 amino acids. Trimming left V 6 bases short and J 4 bases short, with 13 bases between. This clonotype was obtained from a female donor in good health, enrolled as a control in a pregnancy study. The rearrangement uses TRBV6-6 and TRBJ2-7, with D possibly TRBD2 on 6 matching bases. The source material was peripheral blood, sampled in the third trimester of pregnancy. The CDR3 sequence is CASRRASGYEQYF. In DNA form, the CDR3 reads TGTGCCAGCAGGCGAGCCAGCGGGTACGAGCAGTACTTC.